Presented here are 2 T cell receptor beta chains from one specimen sequenced in a study of T-cell memory formation after mild COVID-19. TCRdb reanalysed the 5' RACE reads using MiXCR and keeps one entry per CDR3 protein. In the table there are fewer than 550,000 distinct CDR3 sequences, approximately 20% of which are singletons. The specimen was PBMCs or a T cell subset sorted from them (not recorded which). These receptors all come from an adult woman who had mild COVID-19 (a few samples of this study predate the infection). Cell type and time point are not known.

CDR3 protein: CAISPATGKSTDTQYF. CDR3 bases: TGTGCCATCAGCCCCGCGACAGGGAAAAGCACAGATACGCAGTATTTT. The chain uses TRBV10-3 and TRBJ2-3; 7 bases are a match to TRBD1. Per the germline V gene, CDR1 is ENHRY and CDR2 is SYGVKD. The CDR3 has 16 amino acids. With V trimmed by 6 bases and J by 0 bases, 9 bases remained unmatched.

This clonotype was counted a few times. The rearrangement links TRBV9 to TRBJ1-1; tentative D call: TRBD1 (5 bases). Germline V gene sequence: CDR1 SGDLS, CDR2 YYNGEE. The V and J ends lost 0 bases and 8 bases respectively, with 14 bases between them. The CDR3 sequence is 14 residues long. CDR3 sequence: CASSVVGGLGEAFF. CDR3 DNA sequence: TGTGCCAGCAGCGTAGTTGGGGGTTTAGGGGAAGCTTTCTTT.